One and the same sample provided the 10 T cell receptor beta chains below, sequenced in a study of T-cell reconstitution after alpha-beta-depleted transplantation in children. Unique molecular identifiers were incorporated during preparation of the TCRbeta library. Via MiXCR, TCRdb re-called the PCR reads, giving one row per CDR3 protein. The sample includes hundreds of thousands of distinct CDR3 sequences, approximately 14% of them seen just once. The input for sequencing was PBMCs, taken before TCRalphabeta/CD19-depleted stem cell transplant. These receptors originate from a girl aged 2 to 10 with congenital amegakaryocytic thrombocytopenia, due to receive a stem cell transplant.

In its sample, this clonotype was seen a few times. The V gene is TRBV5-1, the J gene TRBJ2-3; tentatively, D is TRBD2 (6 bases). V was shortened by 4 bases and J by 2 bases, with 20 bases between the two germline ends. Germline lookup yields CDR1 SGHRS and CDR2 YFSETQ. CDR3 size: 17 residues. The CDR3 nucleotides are TGCGCCAGCAGCACCTGGGAGGACTCCAAATCCACAGATACGCAGTATTTT. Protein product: CASSTWEDSKSTDTQYF.

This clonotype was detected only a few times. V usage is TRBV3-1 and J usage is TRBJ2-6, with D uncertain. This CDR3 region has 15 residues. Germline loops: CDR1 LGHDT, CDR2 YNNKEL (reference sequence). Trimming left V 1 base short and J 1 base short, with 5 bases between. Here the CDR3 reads CASSQGASGANVLTF. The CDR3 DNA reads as TGTGCCAGCAGCCAAGGGGCGTCTGGGGCCAACGTCCTGACTTTC.

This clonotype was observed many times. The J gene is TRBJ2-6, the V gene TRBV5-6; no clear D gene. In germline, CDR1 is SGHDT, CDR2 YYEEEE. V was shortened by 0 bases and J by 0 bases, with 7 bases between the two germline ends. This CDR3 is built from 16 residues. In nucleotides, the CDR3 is TGTGCCAGCAGCTTGGGGCCCAGCTCTGGGGCCAACGTCCTGACTTTC. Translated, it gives CASSLGPSSGANVLTF.

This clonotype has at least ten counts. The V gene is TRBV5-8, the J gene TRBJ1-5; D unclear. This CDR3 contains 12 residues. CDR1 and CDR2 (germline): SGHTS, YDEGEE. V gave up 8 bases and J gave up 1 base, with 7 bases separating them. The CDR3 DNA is TGTGCCAGTGGAAGAAGCAATCAGCCCCAGCATTTT. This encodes CASGRSNQPQHF.

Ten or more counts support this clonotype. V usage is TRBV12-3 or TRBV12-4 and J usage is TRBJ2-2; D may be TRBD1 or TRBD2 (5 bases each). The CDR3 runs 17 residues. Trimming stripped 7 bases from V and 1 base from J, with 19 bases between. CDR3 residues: CASTNPQARGNTGELFF. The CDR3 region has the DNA TGTGCCAGCACCAATCCACAGGCTCGGGGGAACACCGGGGAGCTGTTTTTT.

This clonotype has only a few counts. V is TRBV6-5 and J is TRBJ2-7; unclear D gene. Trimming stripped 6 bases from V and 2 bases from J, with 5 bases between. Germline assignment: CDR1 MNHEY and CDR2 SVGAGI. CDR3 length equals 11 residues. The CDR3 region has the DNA TGTGCCAGCAGGGCGGCCTACGAGCAGTACTTC. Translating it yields CASRAAYEQYF.

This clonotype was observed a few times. The DNA for the CDR3 is TGTGCCAGCAACAGCTTAACAGGCACCTACGAGCAGTACTTC. Translation: CASNSLTGTYEQYF. The chain uses TRBV28 and TRBJ2-7; a possible D gene is TRBD1 (5 bases). The CDR3 length is 14 residues. Trimming stripped 7 bases from V and 2 bases from J, with 15 bases between. The germline CDR1 and CDR2 sequences are MDHEN and SYDVKM.

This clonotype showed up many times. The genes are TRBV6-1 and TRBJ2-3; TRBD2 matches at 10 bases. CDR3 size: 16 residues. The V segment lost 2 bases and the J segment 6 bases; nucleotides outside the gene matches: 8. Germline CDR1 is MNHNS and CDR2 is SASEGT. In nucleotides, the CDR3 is TGTGCCAGCAGTGAACCCCTAGCGGGAGTATGGGATACGCAGTATTTT. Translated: CASSEPLAGVWDTQYF.

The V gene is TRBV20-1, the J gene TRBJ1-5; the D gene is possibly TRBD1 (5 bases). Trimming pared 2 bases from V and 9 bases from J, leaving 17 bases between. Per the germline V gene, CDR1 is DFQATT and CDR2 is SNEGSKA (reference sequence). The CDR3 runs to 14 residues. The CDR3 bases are TGCAGTGCTAGACTAGGGACTCCTCGGGGGCCCCAGCATTTT. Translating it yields CSARLGTPRGPQHF.

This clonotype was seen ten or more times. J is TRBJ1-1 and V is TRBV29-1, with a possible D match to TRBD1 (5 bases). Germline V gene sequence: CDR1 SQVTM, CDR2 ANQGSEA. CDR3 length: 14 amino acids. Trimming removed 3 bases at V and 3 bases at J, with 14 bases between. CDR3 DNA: TGCAGCGTTGATAACAGGCCGTATCACACTGAAGCTTTCTTT. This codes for CSVDNRPYHTEAFF.